The rows below give T cell receptor beta chains drawn from one sample of a study of T-cell memory formation after mild COVID-19. Using its own MiXCR run on the 5' RACE reads, TCRdb lists one record per CDR3 protein. The sample contains about half a million distinct CDR3 sequences, roughly 20% of which appear only once. The sample consisted of PBMCs or a T cell subset sorted from them (not recorded which). These receptors originate from an adult woman who had mild COVID-19 (a few samples of this study predate the infection). Cell type and time point are not known. Both conserved end residues are part of each CDR3. A D gene is named only where the DNA matches it firmly. The listing skips clone size in some rows; elsewhere it reads once, few, many or a size class.

d_call	clone_size	v_call	j_call	cdr3_aa	cdr3_nt
TRBD2	few	TRBV4-1	TRBJ2-3	CASSRLAGLDTQYF	TGCGCCAGCAGCAGACTAGCGGGGCTCGATACGCAGTATTTT
.	few	TRBV18	TRBJ1-5	CASSSNSNQPQHF	TGTGCCAGCTCATCCAATAGCAATCAGCCCCAGCATTTT
TRBD1	many	TRBV12-3/TRBV12-4	TRBJ1-2	CASSSPGQGGYGYTF	TGTGCCAGCAGTTCGCCGGGACAGGGTGGCTATGGCTACACCTTC
.	.	TRBV6-2/TRBV6-3	TRBJ2-7	CASSYGRDWYF	TGTGCCAGCAGTTACGGCAGGGATTGGTACTTC
TRBD2	.	TRBV7-2	TRBJ2-1	CASSLATSGTYNEQFF	TGTGCCAGCAGCTTAGCGACAAGCGGGACCTACAATGAGCAGTTCTTC
.	few	TRBV7-9	TRBJ2-3	CASSLDGYPGDTQYF	TGTGCCAGCAGCTTAGATGGCTACCCAGGGGATACGCAGTATTTT
TRBD1	many	TRBV24-1	TRBJ2-1	CATSDHPFDRDNNEQFF	TGTGCCACCAGTGATCATCCCTTCGACAGGGACAACAATGAGCAGTTCTTC
.	few	TRBV7-8	TRBJ2-2	CASSLDRPGAGELFF	TGTGCCAGCAGCTTAGACAGGCCCGGCGCCGGGGAGCTGTTTTTT
.	.	TRBV6-1	TRBJ1-1	CASSDILTVRGTEAFF	TGTGCCAGCAGTGATATCCTAACAGTGAGGGGGACTGAAGCTTTCTTT
.	.	TRBV6-6	TRBJ2-2	CASTPIPNTGELFF	TGTGCCAGCACCCCCATACCCAACACCGGGGAGCTGTTTTTT
TRBD2	.	TRBV7-2	TRBJ2-7	CASSLALSGSPYEQYF	TGTGCCAGCAGCTTAGCGCTTAGCGGGAGCCCCTACGAGCAGTACTTC
TRBD1	few	TRBV7-9	TRBJ1-5	CASSSLDRGNSQPQHF	TGTGCCAGCAGCTCTCTGGACAGGGGGAATAGCCAGCCCCAGCATTTT
.	.	TRBV12-3/TRBV12-4	TRBJ2-5	CASSFSTVEETQYF	TGTGCCAGCAGTTTTAGCACAGTCGAAGAGACCCAGTACTTC
.	.	TRBV12-3/TRBV12-4	TRBJ2-2	CASRPRRFTGELFF	TGTGCCAGCAGGCCGAGGCGTTTTACCGGGGAGCTGTTTTTT
.	.	TRBV6-1	TRBJ2-1	CASSEGVLAANEQFF	TGTGCCAGCAGTGAAGGAGTCCTAGCCGCAAATGAGCAGTTCTTC
TRBD2	.	TRBV15	TRBJ2-1	CATSAGGGAHEQFF	TGTGCCACCAGTGCTGGCGGGGGGGCTCATGAGCAGTTCTTC